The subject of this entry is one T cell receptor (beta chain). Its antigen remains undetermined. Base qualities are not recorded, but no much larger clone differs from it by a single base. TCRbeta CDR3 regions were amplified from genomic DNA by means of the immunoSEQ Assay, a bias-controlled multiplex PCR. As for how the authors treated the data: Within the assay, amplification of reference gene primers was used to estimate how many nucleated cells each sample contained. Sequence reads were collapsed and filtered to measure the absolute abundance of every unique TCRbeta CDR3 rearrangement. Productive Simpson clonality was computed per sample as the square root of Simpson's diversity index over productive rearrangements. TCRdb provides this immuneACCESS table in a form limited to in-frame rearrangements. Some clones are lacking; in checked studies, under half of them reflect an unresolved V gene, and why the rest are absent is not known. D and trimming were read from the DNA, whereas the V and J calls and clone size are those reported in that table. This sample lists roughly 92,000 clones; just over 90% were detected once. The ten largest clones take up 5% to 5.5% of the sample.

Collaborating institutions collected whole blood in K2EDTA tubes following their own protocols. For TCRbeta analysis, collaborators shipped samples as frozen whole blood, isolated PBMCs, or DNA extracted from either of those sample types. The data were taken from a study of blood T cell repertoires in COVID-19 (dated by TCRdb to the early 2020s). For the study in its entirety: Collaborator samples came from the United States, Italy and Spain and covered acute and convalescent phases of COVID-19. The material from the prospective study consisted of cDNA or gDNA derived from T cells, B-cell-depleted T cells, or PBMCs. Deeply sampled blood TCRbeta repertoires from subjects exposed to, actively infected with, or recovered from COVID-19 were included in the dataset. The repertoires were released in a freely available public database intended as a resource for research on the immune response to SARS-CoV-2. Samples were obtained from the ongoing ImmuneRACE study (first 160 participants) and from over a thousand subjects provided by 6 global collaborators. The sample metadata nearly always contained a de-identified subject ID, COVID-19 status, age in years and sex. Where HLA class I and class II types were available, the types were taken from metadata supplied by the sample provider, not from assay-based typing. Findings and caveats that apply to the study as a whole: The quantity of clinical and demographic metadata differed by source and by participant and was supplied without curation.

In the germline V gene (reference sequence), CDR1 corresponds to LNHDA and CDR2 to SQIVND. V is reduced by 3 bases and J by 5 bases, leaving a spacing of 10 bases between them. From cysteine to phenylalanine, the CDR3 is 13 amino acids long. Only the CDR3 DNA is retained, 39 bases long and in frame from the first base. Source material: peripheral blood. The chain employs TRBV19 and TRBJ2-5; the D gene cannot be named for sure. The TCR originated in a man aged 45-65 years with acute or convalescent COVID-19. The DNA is TGTGCCAGTAGTATTCAGGCCCGGGAGACCCAGTACTTC. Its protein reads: CASSIQARETQYF.